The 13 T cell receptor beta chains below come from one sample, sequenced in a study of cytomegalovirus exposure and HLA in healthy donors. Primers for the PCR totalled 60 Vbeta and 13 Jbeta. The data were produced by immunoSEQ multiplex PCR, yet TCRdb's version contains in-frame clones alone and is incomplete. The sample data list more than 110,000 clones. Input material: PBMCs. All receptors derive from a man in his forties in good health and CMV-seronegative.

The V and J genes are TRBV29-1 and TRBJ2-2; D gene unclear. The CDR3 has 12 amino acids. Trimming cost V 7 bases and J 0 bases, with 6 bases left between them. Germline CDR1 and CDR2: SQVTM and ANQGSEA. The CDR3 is CSAHTNTGELFF. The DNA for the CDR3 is TGCAGCGCCCACACGAACACCGGGGAGCTGTTTTTT.

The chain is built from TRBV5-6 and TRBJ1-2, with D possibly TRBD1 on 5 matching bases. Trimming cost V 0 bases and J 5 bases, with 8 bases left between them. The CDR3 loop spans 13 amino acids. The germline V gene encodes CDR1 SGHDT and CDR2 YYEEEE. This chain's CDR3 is CASSLASGYGYTF. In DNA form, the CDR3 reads TGTGCCAGCAGCTTGGCGTCAGGGTATGGCTACACCTTC. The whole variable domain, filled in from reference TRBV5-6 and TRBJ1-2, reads DAGVTQSPTHLIKTRGQQVTLRCSPKSGHDTVSWYQQALGQGPQFIFQYYEEEERQRGNFPDRFSGHQFPNYSSELNVNALLLGDSALYLCASSLASGYGYTFGSGTRLTVV.

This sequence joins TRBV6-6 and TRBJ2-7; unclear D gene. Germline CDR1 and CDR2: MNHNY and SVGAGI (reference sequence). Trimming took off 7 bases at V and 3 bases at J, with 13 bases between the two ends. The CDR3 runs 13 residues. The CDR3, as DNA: TGTGCCAGCACCCCGCCAGGCCGCTACGAGCAGTACTTC. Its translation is CASTPPGRYEQYF.

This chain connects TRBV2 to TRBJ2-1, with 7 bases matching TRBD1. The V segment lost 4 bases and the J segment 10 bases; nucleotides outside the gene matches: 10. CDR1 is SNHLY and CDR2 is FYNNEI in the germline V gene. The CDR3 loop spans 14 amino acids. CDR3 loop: CASSVGTDFMEQFF. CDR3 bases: TGTGCCAGCAGTGTCGGGACAGATTTTATGGAGCAGTTCTTC.

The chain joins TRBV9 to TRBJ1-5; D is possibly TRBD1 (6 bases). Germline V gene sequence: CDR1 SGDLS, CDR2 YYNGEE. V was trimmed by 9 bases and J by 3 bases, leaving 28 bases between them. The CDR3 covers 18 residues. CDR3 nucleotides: TGTGCCACATTAATACTCTTAACGGGACAACCTACCAATCAGCCCCAGCATTTT. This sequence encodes CATLILLTGQPTNQPQHF.

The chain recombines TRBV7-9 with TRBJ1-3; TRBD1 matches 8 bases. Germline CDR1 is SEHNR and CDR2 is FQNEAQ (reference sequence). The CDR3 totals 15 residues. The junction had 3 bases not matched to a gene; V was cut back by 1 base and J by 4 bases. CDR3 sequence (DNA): TGTGCCAGCAGCTTAGGACAGGGGTCCGGAAACACCATATATTTT. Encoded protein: CASSLGQGSGNTIYF.

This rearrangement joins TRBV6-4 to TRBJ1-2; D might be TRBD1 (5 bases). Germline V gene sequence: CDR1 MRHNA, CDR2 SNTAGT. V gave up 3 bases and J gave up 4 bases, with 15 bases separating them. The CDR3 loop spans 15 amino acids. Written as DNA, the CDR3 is TGTGCCAGCAGTGAACAAACCGACAGCTTCTATGGCTACACCTTC. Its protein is CASSEQTDSFYGYTF.

CDR3: CASSQVIDNEQFF. CDR3 DNA sequence: TGTGCCAGCAGCCAAGTTATCGACAATGAGCAGTTCTTC. V gene TRBV4-2 combines with J gene TRBJ2-1; unclear D gene. V was pared by 1 base and J by 5 bases, with 6 bases between. CDR3 length: 13 amino acids. Germline loops: CDR1 LGHNA, CDR2 YNFKEQ.

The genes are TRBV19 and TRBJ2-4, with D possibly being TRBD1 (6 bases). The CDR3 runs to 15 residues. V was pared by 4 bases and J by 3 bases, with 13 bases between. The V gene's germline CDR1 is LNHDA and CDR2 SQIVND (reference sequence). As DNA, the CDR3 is TGTGCCAGTAGTACCCCTGAAGGGGGCAAAAACATTCAGTACTTC. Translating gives CASSTPEGGKNIQYF.

The CDR3 DNA sequence: TGCGCCAGCAGCTTGACCACTAGCACAGATACGCAGTATTTT. Translated, it gives CASSLTTSTDTQYF. V usage is TRBV5-1 and J usage is TRBJ2-3; D is undetermined. The germline gives CDR1 SGHRS, CDR2 YFSETQ. This CDR3 region has 14 residues. Deletions cut 1 base from V and 0 bases from J, with 6 bases between.

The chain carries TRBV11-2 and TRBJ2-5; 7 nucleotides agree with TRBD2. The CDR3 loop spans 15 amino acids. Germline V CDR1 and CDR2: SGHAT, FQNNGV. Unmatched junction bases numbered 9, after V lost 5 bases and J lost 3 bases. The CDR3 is CASSLLSGEKETQYF. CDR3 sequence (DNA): TGTGCCAGCAGCCTCCTAAGCGGGGAAAAAGAGACCCAGTACTTC.

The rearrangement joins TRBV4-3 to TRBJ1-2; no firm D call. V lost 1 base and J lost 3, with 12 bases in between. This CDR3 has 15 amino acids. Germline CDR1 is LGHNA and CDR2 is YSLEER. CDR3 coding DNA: TGCGCCAGCAGCCAAGCGACCGTTAGCGACTATGGCTACACCTTC. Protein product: CASSQATVSDYGYTF.

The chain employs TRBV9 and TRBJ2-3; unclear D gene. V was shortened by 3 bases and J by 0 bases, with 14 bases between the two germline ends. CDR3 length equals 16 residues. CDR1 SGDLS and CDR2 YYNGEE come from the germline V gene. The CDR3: CASSARLASSTDTQYF. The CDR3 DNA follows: TGTGCCAGCAGCGCTCGACTCGCCTCTAGCACAGATACGCAGTATTTT.